A single sample is the source of the 3 T cell receptor beta chains below, sequenced in a study of blood T cell repertoires in COVID-19. Assay: immunoSEQ multiplex PCR; the TCRdb copy retains only in-frame clones and omits some. Of around 100,000 clones listed, roughly four fifths are singletons. The specimen sequenced was peripheral blood. Receptors originate from a human donor in a cohort sampled during active COVID-19.

J is TRBJ2-1 and V is TRBV7-2; 8 nucleotides align to TRBD1. This CDR3 region has 13 residues. Germline V gene lookup returns CDR1 SGHTA and CDR2 FQGNSA. V trimming: 6 bases; J trimming: 7 bases; junction bases outside the gene matches: 5. The CDR3 sequence is CASRAGGRNEQFF. Written as DNA, the CDR3 is TGTGCCAGCAGAGCAGGGGGCAGGAATGAGCAGTTCTTC.

The rearrangement links TRBV19 to TRBJ2-1; D unclear. From germline, CDR1 is LNHDA and CDR2 SQIVND (reference sequence). V was pared by 6 bases and J by 4 bases, with 19 bases between. The CDR3 runs to 16 residues. DNA of the CDR3: TGTGCCAGTAGATTGACACCTGATACCCCTTACAATGAGCAGTTCTTC. Amino acid sequence: CASRLTPDTPYNEQFF. The complete variable domain, with remaining parts taken from reference TRBV19 and TRBJ2-1, reads DGGITQSPKYLFRKEGQNVTLSCEQNLNHDAMYWYRQDPGQGLRLIYYSQIVNDFQKGDIAEGYSVSREKKESFPLTVTSAQKNPTAFYLCASRLTPDTPYNEQFFGPGTRLTVL.

This chain links TRBV6-1 with TRBJ1-6; a possible D gene is TRBD1 (5 bases). This CDR3 contains 16 residues. V was trimmed by 2 bases and J by 9 bases, leaving 17 bases between them. Germline loops: CDR1 MNHNS, CDR2 SASEGT. The CDR3 reads CASSESEQGLGSPLHF. The CDR3 nucleotides read TGTGCCAGCAGTGAAAGTGAGCAGGGCTTGGGTTCACCCCTCCACTTT.